The source of this TCR beta chain is a study of lymphopenia after photon versus proton radiotherapy. Study-wide findings and caveats: Post-nadir diversity loss with photons came from oligoclonal expansion, particularly CD8+ Temra cells. Better survival with proton therapy was suggested as possible, not demonstrated. In patients who died, overall survival fell as post-nadir TCR diversity dropped more. Photon-treated patients lost naive T cells and TCR diversity; proton-treated stayed stable.

Comment on this clone: The antigen is unknown.

Using immunoSEQ multiplex PCR, the repertoire was profiled, and TCRdb retains in-frame clones only, with some absent. This sample has around 63,000 clones; 87% occur once, and the top ten carry 9.5% to 14%. Germline CDR1 reads SGHAT; CDR2 reads FQNNGV. The CDR3 is 14 residues long. Trimming removed 3 bases from V and 13 bases from J; junction bases left unmatched: 10. The clonotype originates from an elderly man with esophageal cancer. The specimen was peripheral blood, collected from a patient treated with proton-based radiotherapy. The V and J genes are TRBV11-2 and TRBJ2-1; TRBD2 matches at 9 bases. The CDR3 DNA sequence: TGTGCCAGCAGCTTGGGCGGGGGGGCGACCCGACAGTTCTTC. The encoded protein is CASSLGGGATRQFF.